This TCR beta chain appears in the sequencing data of a study of OX40 agonist ivuxolimab in advanced cancers. Per the germline V gene, CDR1 is LNHDA and CDR2 is SQIVND (reference sequence). Losses at the gene ends were 6 bases for V and 5 bases for J; bases not matched to a gene: 5. The CDR3 is made up of 14 amino acids. Sequencing was performed with immunoSEQ multiplex PCR; in TCRdb, only in-frame clones are kept and a portion is missing. Altogether 35,000 to 40,000 clones are present, roughly 82% being singletons, with the ten largest covering about 2%. The receptor was isolated from an adult with an advanced solid tumor such as melanoma, head and neck, liver or kidney cancer. The source material was CD4+ or CD8+ T cells sorted from blood, sampled in a trial of the OX40 agonist ivuxolimab. The rearrangement joins TRBV19 to TRBJ2-5; TRBD1 agrees at 11 bases. CDR3 DNA sequence: TGTGCCAGTAGGGACAGGGGGCGCGGGGAGACCCAGTACTTC. Its protein product is CASRDRGRGETQYF.